This T cell receptor (beta chain) derives from a study of blood T cell repertoires in COVID-19. Germline V lookup: CDR1 GTSNPN, CDR2 SVGIG (reference sequence). This CDR3 has 13 amino acids. Trimming removed 0 bases at V and 8 bases at J, with 13 bases between. The protocol was immunoSEQ multiplex PCR, while the TCRdb copy is restricted to in-frame clones and leaves out a portion. The sample holds about 260,000 clones; 85% to 90% are singletons and the top ten take over 3.5%. This sequence joins TRBV30 and TRBJ1-2; D is unclear. This TCR derives from a middle-aged woman with acute or convalescent COVID-19. Sequencing was done on a sample of peripheral blood. In nucleotides, the CDR3 is TGTGCCTGGAGTGTATTAGGTGGAGGGGGCTACACCTTC. Its protein is CAWSVLGGGGYTF.